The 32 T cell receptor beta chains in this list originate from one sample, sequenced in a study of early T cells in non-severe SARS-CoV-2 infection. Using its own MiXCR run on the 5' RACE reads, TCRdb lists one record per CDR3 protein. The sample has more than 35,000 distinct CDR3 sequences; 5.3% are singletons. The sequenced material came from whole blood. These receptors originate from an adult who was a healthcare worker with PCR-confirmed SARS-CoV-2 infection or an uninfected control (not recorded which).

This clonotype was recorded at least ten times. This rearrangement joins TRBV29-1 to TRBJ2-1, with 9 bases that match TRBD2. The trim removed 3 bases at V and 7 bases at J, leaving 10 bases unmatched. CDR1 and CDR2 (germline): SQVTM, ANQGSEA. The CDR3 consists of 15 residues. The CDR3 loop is CSVEAAGGLRNEQFF. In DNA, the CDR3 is TGCAGCGTTGAGGCAGCGGGAGGCCTTAGGAATGAGCAGTTCTTC.

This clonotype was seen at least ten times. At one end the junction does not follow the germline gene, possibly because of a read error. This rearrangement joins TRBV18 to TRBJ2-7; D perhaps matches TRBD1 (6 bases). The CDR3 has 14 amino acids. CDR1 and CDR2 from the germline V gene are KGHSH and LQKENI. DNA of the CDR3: TGTGCCAGCTCGCCAGGGACATCAGCCTACGAGCGGTACTTC. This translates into CASSPGTSAYERYF. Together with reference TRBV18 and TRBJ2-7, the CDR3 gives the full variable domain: NAGVMQNPRHLVRRRGQEARLRCSPMKGHSHVYWYRQLPEEGLKFMVYLQKENIIDESGMPKERFSAEFPKEGPSILRIQQVVRGDSAAYFCASSPGTSAYERYFGPGTRLTVT.

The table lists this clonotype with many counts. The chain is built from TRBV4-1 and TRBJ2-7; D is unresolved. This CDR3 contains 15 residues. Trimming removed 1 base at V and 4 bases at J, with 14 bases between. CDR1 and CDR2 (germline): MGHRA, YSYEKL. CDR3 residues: CASSQAPGRPYEQYF. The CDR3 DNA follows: TGCGCCAGCAGCCAAGCGCCAGGACGCCCATACGAGCAGTACTTC.

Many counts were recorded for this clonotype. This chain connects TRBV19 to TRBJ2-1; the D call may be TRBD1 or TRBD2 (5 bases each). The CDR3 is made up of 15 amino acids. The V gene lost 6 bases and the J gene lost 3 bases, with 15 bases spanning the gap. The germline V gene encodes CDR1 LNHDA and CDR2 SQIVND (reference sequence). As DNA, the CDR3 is TGTGCCAGTAGGAGCGGTGGGGCCTTCTACAATGAGCAGTTCTTC. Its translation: CASRSGGAFYNEQFF.

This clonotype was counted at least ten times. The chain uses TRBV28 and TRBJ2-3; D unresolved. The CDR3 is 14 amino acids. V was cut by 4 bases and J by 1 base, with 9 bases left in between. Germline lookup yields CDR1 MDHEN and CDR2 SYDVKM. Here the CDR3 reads CASSYPAGTDTQYF. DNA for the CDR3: TGTGCCAGCAGTTACCCCGCTGGCACAGATACGCAGTATTTT.

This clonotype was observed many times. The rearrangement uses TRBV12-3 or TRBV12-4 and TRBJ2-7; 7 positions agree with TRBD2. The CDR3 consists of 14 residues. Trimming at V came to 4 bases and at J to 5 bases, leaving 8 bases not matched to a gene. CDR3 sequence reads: CASSSGLSGDEQYF. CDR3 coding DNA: TGTGCCAGCAGTTCCGGACTAAGCGGGGACGAGCAGTACTTC.

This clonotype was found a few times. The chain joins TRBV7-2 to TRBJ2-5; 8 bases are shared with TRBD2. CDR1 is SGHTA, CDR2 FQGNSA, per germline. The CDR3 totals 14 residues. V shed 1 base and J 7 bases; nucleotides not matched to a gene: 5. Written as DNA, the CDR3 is TGTGCCAGCAGCTTAGACCCGGGGGGGATGACCCAGTACTTC. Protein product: CASSLDPGGMTQYF.

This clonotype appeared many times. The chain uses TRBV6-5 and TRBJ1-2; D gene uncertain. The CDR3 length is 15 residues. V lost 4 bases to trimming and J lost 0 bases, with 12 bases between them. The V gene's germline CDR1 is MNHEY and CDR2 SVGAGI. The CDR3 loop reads CASSFSRPANYGYTF. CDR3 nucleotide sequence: TGTGCCAGCAGTTTTTCTCGACCAGCTAACTATGGCTACACCTTC.

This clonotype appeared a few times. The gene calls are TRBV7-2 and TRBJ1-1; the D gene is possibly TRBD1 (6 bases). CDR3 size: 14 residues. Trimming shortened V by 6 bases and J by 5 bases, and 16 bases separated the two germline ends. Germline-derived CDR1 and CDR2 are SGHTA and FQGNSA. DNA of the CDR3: TGTGCCAGCAGGCCAGGGAGTAGGGGGACTGAAGCTTTCTTT. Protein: CASRPGSRGTEAFF.

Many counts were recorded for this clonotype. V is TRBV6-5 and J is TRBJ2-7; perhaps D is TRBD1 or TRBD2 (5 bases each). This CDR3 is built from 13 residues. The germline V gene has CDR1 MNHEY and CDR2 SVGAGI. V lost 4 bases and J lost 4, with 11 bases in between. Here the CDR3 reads CASSSWDGYEQYF. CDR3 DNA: TGTGCCAGCAGTTCGTGGGACGGATACGAGCAGTACTTC.

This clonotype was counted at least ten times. The CDR3 sequence is CASSLMGGTQETQYF. CDR3 DNA sequence: TGTGCCAGCAGCTTAATGGGAGGGACCCAAGAGACCCAGTACTTC. This sequence joins TRBV7-9 and TRBJ2-5; TRBD2 matches at 7 bases. The CDR3 length is 15 residues. V trimming: 2 bases; J trimming: 1 base; junction bases outside the gene matches: 4. Germline V gene data show CDR1 as SEHNR and CDR2 as FQNEAQ (reference sequence).

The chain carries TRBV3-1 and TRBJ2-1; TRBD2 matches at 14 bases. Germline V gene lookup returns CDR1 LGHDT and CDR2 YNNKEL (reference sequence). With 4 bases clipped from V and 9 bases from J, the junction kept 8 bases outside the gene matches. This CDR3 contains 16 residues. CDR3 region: CASSPAGLAGEGEQFF. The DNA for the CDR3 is TGTGCCAGCAGCCCAGCGGGACTAGCGGGAGAGGGTGAGCAGTTCTTC.

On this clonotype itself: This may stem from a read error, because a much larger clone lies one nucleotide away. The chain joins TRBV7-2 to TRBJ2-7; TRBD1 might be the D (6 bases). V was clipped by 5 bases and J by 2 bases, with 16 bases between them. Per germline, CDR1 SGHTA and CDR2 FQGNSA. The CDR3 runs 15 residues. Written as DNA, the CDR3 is TGTGCCAGCAGCCAAAGGGACAATTCCCCCTACGAGCAGTACTTC. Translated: CASSQRDNSPYEQYF.

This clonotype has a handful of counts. CDR3 DNA: TGCGCCAGCAGCTTCAGCGGGACTAGCGGTGGGGGTGAGCAGTTCTTC. Amino acid sequence: CASSFSGTSGGGEQFF. This chain links TRBV5-1 with TRBJ2-1; 11 bases agree with TRBD2. Germline V CDR1 and CDR2: SGHRS, YFSETQ. CDR3 length: 16 residues. The trim removed 2 bases at V and 9 bases at J, leaving 10 bases unmatched. Supplemented by reference TRBV5-1 and TRBJ2-1, the full variable domain reads KAGVTQTPRYLIKTRGQQVTLSCSPISGHRSVSWYQQTPGQGLQFLFEYFSETQRNKGNFPGRFSGRQFSNSRSEMNVSTLELGDSALYLCASSFSGTSGGGEQFFGPGTRLTVL.

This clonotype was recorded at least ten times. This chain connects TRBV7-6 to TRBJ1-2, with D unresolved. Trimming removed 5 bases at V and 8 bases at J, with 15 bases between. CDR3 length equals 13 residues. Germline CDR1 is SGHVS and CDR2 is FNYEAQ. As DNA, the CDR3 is TGTGCCAGCAGCCCCCGACTTGACGGGGGCTACACCTTC. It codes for CASSPRLDGGYTF.

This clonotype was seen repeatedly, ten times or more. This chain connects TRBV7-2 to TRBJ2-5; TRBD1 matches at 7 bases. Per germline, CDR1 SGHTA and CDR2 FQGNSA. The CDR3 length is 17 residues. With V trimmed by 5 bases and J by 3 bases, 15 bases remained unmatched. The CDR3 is CASSPPWRTGGEETQYF. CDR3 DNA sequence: TGTGCCAGCAGCCCCCCTTGGAGGACAGGCGGCGAAGAGACCCAGTACTTC.

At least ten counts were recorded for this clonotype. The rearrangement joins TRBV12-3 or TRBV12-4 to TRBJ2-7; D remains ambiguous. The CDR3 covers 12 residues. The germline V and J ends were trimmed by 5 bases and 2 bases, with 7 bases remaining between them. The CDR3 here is CASSRRAYEQYF. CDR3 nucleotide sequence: TGTGCCAGCAGTCGCAGAGCCTACGAGCAGTACTTC.

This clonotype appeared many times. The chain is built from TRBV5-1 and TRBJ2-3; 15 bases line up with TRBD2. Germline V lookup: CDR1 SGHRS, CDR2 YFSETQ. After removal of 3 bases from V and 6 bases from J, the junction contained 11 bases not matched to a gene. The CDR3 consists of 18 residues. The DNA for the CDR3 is TGCGCCAGCAGCTCAGGACTAGCGGGGGGGGCCGAGATGGATACGCAGTATTTT. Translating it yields CASSSGLAGGAEMDTQYF.

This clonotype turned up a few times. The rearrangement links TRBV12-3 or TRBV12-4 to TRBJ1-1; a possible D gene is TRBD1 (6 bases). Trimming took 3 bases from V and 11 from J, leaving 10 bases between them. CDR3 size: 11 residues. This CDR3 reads CASSFQGRAFF. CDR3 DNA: TGTGCCAGCAGTTTTCAGGGGAGGGCTTTCTTT.

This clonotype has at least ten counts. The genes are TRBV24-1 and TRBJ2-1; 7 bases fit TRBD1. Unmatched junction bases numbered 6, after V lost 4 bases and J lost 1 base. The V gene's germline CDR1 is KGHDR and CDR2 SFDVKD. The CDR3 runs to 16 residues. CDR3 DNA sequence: TGTGCCACCAGTGAGTCTGGACAGGTTTCCTACAATGAGCAGTTCTTC. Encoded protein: CATSESGQVSYNEQFF.

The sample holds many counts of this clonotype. The CDR3 protein is CSARAPRDRVGEQYF. CDR3 coding DNA: TGCAGTGCTAGAGCCCCCCGGGACAGGGTCGGCGAGCAGTACTTC. The chain uses TRBV20-1 and TRBJ2-7, with 9 bases identical to TRBD1. The germline V gene has CDR1 DFQATT and CDR2 SNEGSKA (reference sequence). The CDR3 is 15 residues long. V dropped 1 base and J dropped 6; count of bases not matched to a gene: 10.

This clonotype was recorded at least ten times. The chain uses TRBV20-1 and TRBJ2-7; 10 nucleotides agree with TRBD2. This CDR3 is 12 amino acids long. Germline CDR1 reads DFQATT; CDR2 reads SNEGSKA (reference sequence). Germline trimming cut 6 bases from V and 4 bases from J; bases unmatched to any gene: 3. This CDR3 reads CSAASGGYEQYF. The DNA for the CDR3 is TGCAGTGCGGCTAGCGGGGGTTACGAGCAGTACTTC.

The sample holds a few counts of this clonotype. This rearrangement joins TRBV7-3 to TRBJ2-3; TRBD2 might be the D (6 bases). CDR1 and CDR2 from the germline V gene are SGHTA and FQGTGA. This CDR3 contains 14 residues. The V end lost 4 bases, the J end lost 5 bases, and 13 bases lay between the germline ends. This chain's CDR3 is CASSSRGRGDTQYF. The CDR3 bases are TGTGCCAGCAGCTCCCGAGGGCGGGGAGATACGCAGTATTTT.

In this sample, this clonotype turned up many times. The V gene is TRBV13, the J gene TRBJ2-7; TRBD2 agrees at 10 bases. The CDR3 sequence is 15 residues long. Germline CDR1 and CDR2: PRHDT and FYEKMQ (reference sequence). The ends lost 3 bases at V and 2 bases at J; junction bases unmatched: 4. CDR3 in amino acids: CASSFGLAGAYEQYF. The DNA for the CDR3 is TGTGCCAGCAGCTTCGGGCTAGCGGGAGCCTACGAGCAGTACTTC.

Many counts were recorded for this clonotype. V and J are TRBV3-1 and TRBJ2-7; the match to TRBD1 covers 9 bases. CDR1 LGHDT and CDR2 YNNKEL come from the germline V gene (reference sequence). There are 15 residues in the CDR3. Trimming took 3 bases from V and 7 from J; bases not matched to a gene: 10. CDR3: CASSQYRDRAGEQYF. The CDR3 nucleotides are TGTGCCAGCAGCCAGTACCGGGACAGGGCTGGAGAGCAGTACTTC.

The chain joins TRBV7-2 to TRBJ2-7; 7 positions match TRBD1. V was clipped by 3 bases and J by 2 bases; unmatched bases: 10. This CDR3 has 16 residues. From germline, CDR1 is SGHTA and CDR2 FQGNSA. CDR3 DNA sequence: TGTGCCAGCAGCTTGAATCCAGGGGACAGAACCTACGAGCAGTACTTC. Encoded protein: CASSLNPGDRTYEQYF.

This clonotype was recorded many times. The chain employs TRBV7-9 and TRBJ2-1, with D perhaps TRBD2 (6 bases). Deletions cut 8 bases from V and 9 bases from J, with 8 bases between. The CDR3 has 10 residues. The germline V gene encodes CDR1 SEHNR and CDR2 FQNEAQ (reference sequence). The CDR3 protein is CASVGGEQFF. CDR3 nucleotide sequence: TGTGCCAGCGTGGGGGGTGAGCAGTTCTTC.

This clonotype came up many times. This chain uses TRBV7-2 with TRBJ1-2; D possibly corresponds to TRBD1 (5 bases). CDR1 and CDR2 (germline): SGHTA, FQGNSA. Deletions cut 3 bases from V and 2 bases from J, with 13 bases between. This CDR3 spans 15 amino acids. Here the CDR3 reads CASSFTPGNNYGYTF. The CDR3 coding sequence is TGTGCCAGCAGCTTTACTCCAGGGAACAACTATGGCTACACCTTC.

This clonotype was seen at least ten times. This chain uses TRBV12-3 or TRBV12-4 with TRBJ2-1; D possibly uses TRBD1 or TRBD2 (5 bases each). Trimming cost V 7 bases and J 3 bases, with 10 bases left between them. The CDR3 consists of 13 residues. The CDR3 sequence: CASTGPNYNEQFF. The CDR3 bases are TGTGCCAGCACGGGACCCAACTACAATGAGCAGTTCTTC.

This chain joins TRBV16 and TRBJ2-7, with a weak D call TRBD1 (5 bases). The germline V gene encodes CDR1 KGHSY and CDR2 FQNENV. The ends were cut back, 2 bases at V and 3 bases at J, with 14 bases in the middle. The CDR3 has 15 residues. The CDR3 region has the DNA TGTGCCAGCAGCCAAATGTGGGGCCCGAACTACGAGCAGTACTTC. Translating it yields CASSQMWGPNYEQYF.

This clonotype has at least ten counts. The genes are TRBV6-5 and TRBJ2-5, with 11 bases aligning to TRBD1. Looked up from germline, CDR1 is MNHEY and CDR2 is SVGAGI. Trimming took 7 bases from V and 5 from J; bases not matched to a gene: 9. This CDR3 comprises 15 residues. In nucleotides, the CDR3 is TGTGCCAGCATATCCGGACAGGGGGCAGGGGAGACCCAGTACTTC. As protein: CASISGQGAGETQYF.

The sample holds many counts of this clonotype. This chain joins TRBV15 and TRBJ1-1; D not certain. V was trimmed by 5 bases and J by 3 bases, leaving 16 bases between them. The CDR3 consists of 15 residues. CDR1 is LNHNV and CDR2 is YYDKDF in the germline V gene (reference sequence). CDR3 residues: CATSRLFQVYTEAFF. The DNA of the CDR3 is TGTGCCACCAGCCGCTTATTTCAGGTTTACACTGAAGCTTTCTTT.